This T cell receptor (beta chain) appears in the sequencing data of a study of T cell responses to AZD1222 COVID-19 vaccine. The V end was cut by 5 bases, the J end by 4 bases, with 23 bases between. The CDR3 contains 18 residues. Germline V CDR1 and CDR2: SGHAT, FQNNGV. Study outcomes and limitations: Seropositive status at baseline applied to only five to seven AZD1222 recipients. Clonal diversity may have been underestimated, and the donors were mostly white British, with more females than males.

Clones were sequenced by immunoSEQ multiplex PCR, and TCRdb holds only the in-frame ones, with some missing. In the table there are 150,000 or so clones, roughly 89% of which are singletons. Notes on this clone: Its antigen remains unknown.

The rearrangement uses TRBV11-2 and TRBJ2-2; possibly TRBD1 or TRBD2 for D (6 bases each). The source is an adult in good health. The input for sequencing was peripheral blood, taken on day 0 of AZD1222 vaccination. The CDR3 DNA follows: TGTGCCAGCAGCCCAATTAGGGGGGTACAGGGCGGCACCGGGGAGCTGTTTTTT. Residues: CASSPIRGVQGGTGELFF.